The 18 T cell receptor beta chains below all came from one sample that was sequenced in a study of CD8 T cells in Susac syndrome. RNA was extracted with the RNeasy kit, and a quantity of about 0.5 to 1 ug was reverse transcribed using random hexamers. Using its own MiXCR run on the immunoSEQ multiplex PCR reads, TCRdb lists one record per CDR3 protein. Among about 120,000 distinct CDR3 sequences listed, about 95% were seen once. Specimen: CD4+ T cells from PBMCs. The receptor set was obtained from a human donor in good health.

The V call is TRBV20-1, the J call TRBJ2-7, with TRBD2 as a possible D gene (5 bases). CDR3 length equals 14 residues. The germline CDR1 and CDR2 sequences are DFQATT and SNEGSKA (reference sequence). Trimming removed 5 bases at V and 9 bases at J, with 23 bases between. The CDR3, as DNA: TGCAGTGCTGGGAGTTTCGGCGAGCATGTCGGGCAGTACTTC. This sequence encodes CSAGSFGEHVGQYF.

The chain has TRBV12-3 or TRBV12-4 and TRBJ2-5; 12 bases agree with TRBD2. This CDR3 comprises 14 residues. V lost 7 bases and J lost 6; bases outside the gene matches: 6. The DNA of the CDR3 is TGTGCCAGCACTACTAGCGGGAGGAGGAAGACCCAGTACTTC. Translated, it gives CASTTSGRRKTQYF.

The V and J genes are TRBV6-2 or TRBV6-3 and TRBJ2-1; possible D gene TRBD2, 5 bases. Per the germline V gene, CDR1 is MNHEY and CDR2 is SVGEGT. The CDR3 totals 22 residues. The germline V and J ends were trimmed by 6 bases and 0 bases, with 33 bases remaining between them. The CDR3 DNA reads TGTGCCAGCAGCCTAAACCAGCTGGGCTCTAGGGAGAGACTCAGCTCCTACAATGAGCAGTTCTTC. This gives the protein CASSLNQLGSRERLSSYNEQFF.

The V and J genes are TRBV28 and TRBJ2-7; D is possibly TRBD1 (6 bases). The length of the CDR3 is 16 residues. Trimming removed 3 bases from V and 0 bases from J, with 15 bases in between. Looked up from germline, CDR1 is MDHEN and CDR2 is SYDVKM. This chain's CDR3 is CASSFGMDSISYEQYF. As DNA, the CDR3 is TGTGCCAGCAGTTTCGGCATGGACAGTATCTCCTACGAGCAGTACTTC.

The genes are TRBV7-2 and TRBJ2-7, with D perhaps assigned TRBD1 or TRBD2 (5 bases each). V was trimmed by 7 bases and J by 2 bases, leaving 18 bases between them. Germline V gene sequence: CDR1 SGHTA, CDR2 FQGNSA. This CDR3 has 15 amino acids. CDR3 residues: CASTKSWGTTYEQYF. The CDR3 bases are TGTGCCAGCACCAAATCATGGGGGACCACCTACGAGCAGTACTTC. The full variable domain, in which reference TRBV7-2 and TRBJ2-7 provide the parts outside the CDR3, is GAGVSQSPSNKVTEKGKDVELRCDPISGHTALYWYRQSLGQGLEFLIYFQGNSAPDKSGLPSDRFSAERTGGSVSTLTIQRTQQEDSAVYLCASTKSWGTTYEQYFGPGTRLTVT.

The V and J genes are TRBV10-1 and TRBJ2-1; 8 nucleotides line up with TRBD2. Trimming took 2 bases from V and 2 from J; bases not matched to a gene: 2. Germline CDR1 and CDR2: WNHNN and SYGVQD (reference sequence). The CDR3 length is 15 residues. CDR3 sequence (DNA): TGCGCCAGCAGTGAGAGCGGGAGCCCCTACAATGAGCAGTTCTTC. Protein: CASSESGSPYNEQFF.

CDR3 in amino acids: CASRGTGGTGELFF. CDR3 bases: TGTGCCAGCAGAGGGACAGGGGGCACCGGGGAGCTGTTTTTT. This chain uses TRBV3-1 with TRBJ2-2; TRBD1 matches 11 bases. CDR3 size: 14 residues. Unmatched junction bases numbered 1, after V lost 6 bases and J lost 4 bases. Germline CDR1 LGHDT, CDR2 YNNKEL (reference sequence).

CDR3 nucleotides: TGTGCCAGCACTGGGGGGACAGGGGAAGGAGAGCAGTACTTC. The encoded protein is CASTGGTGEGEQYF. This sequence joins TRBV25-1 and TRBJ2-7; TRBD1 matches 10 bases. The CDR3 is made up of 14 amino acids. V lost 7 bases to trimming and J lost 7 bases; unmatched junction nucleotides: 10. The V gene's germline CDR1 is MGHDK and CDR2 SYGVNS.

The genes are TRBV6-5 and TRBJ1-2, with no clear D. The germline gives CDR1 MNHEY, CDR2 SVGAGI. The CDR3 has 15 residues. Trimming cost V 0 bases and J 1 base, with 9 bases left between them. The CDR3 reads CASSYSGNGNYGYTF. CDR3 DNA: TGTGCCAGCAGTTACTCGGGGAACGGTAACTATGGCTACACCTTC.

The V and J genes are TRBV19 and TRBJ1-1, with no clear D. There are 13 residues in the CDR3. Trimming took 1 base from V and 3 from J, leaving 6 bases between them. Germline values: CDR1 LNHDA, CDR2 SQIVND (reference sequence). CDR3: CASSIARDTEAFF. The CDR3 DNA reads TGTGCCAGTAGTATAGCCCGGGACACTGAAGCTTTCTTT. Filled out from reference TRBV19 and TRBJ1-1, the complete variable domain reads DGGITQSPKYLFRKEGQNVTLSCEQNLNHDAMYWYRQDPGQGLRLIYYSQIVNDFQKGDIAEGYSVSREKKESFPLTVTSAQKNPTAFYLCASSIARDTEAFFGQGTRLTVV.

The chain carries TRBV20-1 and TRBJ2-3, with 9 nucleotides matching TRBD1. Germline V gene lookup returns CDR1 DFQATT and CDR2 SNEGSKA (reference sequence). V lost 3 bases, J lost 0 bases, and 4 bases stayed unmatched. This CDR3 spans 15 amino acids. The CDR3 nucleotides are TGCAGTGCTAGCCCCGGGACAGGGAGCACAGATACGCAGTATTTT. Protein product: CSASPGTGSTDTQYF.

The J gene is TRBJ2-1, the V gene TRBV5-1; D is uncertain. This CDR3 region has 13 residues. Germline V lookup: CDR1 SGHRS, CDR2 YFSETQ. V was pared by 2 bases and J by 10 bases, with 13 bases between. The CDR3 bases are TGCGCCAGCAGCTTCCGGAATCCTACGGAGCAGTTCTTC. This sequence encodes CASSFRNPTEQFF.

This clonotype was seen just once. V usage is TRBV2 and J usage is TRBJ1-1, with D tentatively TRBD1 (5 bases). Germline V gives CDR1 SNHLY, CDR2 FYNNEI. The V and J ends lost 7 bases and 1 base respectively, with 7 bases between them. This CDR3 region has 12 residues. The CDR3 coding sequence is TGTGCCAGCACGCAGGGGAACACTGAAGCTTTCTTT. Amino acids: CASTQGNTEAFF.

This chain joins TRBV27 and TRBJ2-2, with D perhaps matching TRBD2 (6 bases). V was pared by 3 bases and J by 4 bases, with 9 bases between. Germline assignment: CDR1 MNHEY and CDR2 SMNVEV (reference sequence). The CDR3 extends over 14 amino acids. This CDR3 is CASSFERATGELFF. DNA for the CDR3: TGTGCCAGCAGTTTCGAGCGGGCCACCGGGGAGCTGTTTTTT.

The chain recombines TRBV20-1 with TRBJ2-5, with unresolved D. This CDR3 is built from 14 residues. V was pared by 6 bases and J by 5 bases, with 19 bases between. Germline V gene sequence: CDR1 DFQATT, CDR2 SNEGSKA (reference sequence). CDR3 sequence reads: CSAGLGWTAETQYF. DNA of the CDR3: TGCAGTGCGGGCCTTGGGTGGACGGCGGAGACCCAGTACTTC.

This chain uses TRBV6-5 with TRBJ2-1; 9 positions agree with TRBD1. Per germline, CDR1 MNHEY and CDR2 SVGAGI. The CDR3 runs 13 residues. With V trimmed by 5 bases and J by 12 bases, 8 bases remained unmatched. CDR3 nucleotides: TGTGCCAGCAGTGCGCGGACAGGGGTTCGGCAGTTCTTC. It yields the protein CASSARTGVRQFF.

This clonotype has a single count. This CDR3 is CAWSQAGGPEQFF. The DNA of the CDR3 is TGTGCCTGGAGTCAAGCGGGAGGGCCTGAGCAGTTCTTC. This rearrangement joins TRBV30 to TRBJ2-1; TRBD2 matches at 10 bases. Germline trimming cut 2 bases from V and 9 bases from J; bases unmatched to any gene: 4. The germline gives CDR1 GTSNPN, CDR2 SVGIG (reference sequence). This CDR3 is 13 amino acids long.

The chain has TRBV6-1 and TRBJ2-4; TRBD2 might be the D (6 bases). CDR1 is MNHNS and CDR2 is SASEGT in the germline V gene. This CDR3 region has 14 residues. V was trimmed by 1 base and J by 6 bases, leaving 10 bases between them. The CDR3 DNA follows: TGTGCCAGCAGTGAAGGGGGCGGGACAAACATTCAGTACTTC. Protein product: CASSEGGGTNIQYF.